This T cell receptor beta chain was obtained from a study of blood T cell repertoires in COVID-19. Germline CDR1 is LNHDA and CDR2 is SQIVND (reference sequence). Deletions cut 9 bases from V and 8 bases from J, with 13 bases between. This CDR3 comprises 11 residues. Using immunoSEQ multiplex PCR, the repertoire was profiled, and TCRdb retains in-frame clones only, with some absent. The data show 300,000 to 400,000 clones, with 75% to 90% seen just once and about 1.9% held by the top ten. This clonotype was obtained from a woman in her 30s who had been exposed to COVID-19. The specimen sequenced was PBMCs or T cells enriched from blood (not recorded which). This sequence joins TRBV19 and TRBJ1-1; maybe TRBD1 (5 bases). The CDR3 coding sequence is TGTGCCAGCCAGACGGGGGGGGAAGCTTTCTTT. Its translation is CASQTGGEAFF.